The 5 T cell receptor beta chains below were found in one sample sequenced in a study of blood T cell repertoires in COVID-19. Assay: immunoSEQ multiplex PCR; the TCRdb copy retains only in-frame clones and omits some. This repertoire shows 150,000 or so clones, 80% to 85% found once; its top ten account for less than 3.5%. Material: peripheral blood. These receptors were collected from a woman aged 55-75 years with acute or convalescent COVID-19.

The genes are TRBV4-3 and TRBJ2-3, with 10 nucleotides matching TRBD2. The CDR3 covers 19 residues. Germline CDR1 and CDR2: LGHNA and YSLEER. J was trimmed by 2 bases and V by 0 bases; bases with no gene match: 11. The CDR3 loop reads CASSQEGAASGGLTDTQYF. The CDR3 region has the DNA TGCGCCAGCAGCCAAGAGGGGGCTGCTAGCGGGGGCCTCACAGATACGCAGTATTTT.

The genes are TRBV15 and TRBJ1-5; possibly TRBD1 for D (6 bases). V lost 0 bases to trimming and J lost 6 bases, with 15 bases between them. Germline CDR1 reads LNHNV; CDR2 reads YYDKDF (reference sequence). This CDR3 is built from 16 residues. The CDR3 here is CATSRDKGGRSQPQHF. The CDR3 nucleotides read TGTGCCACCAGCAGAGATAAAGGGGGACGTAGTCAGCCCCAGCATTTT.

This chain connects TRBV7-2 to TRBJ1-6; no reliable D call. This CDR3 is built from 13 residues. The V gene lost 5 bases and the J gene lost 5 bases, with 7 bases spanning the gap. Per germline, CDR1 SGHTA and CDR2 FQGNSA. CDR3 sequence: CASSPHNNSPLHF. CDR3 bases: TGTGCCAGCAGCCCCCACAATAATTCACCCCTCCACTTT.

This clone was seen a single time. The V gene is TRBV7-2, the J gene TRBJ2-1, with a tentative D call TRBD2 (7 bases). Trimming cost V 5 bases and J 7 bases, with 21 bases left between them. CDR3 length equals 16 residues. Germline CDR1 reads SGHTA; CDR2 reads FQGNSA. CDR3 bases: TGTGCCAGCAGCCACGGAACTAGGGGGGGCCAAAATGAGCAGTTCTTC. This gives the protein CASSHGTRGGQNEQFF.

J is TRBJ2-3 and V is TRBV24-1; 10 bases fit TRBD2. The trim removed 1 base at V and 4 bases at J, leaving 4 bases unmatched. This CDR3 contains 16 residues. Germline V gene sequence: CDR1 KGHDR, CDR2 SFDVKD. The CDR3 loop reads CATSDFSLAGADTQYF. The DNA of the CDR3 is TGTGCCACCAGTGATTTCAGCCTAGCGGGGGCAGATACGCAGTATTTT.